The rows below give T cell receptor beta chains drawn from one sample of a study of T cell changes during pregnancy in multiple sclerosis. Assay used: immunoSEQ multiplex PCR; TCRdb lists only in-frame clones, some missing. The repertoire consists of 90,000 or so clones, with approximately 95% occurring once and the leading ten covering around 1.7%. The material sequenced was peripheral blood, taken after pregnancy. These receptors came from a female donor in good health, enrolled as a control in a pregnancy study. CDR3s include the opening cysteine and the closing phenylalanine or tryptophan. D genes are given only for firm matches. Clone size, where shown, is once, few, many, or a class for clones that have expanded.

J: TRBJ2-7; size: .; D: .; V: TRBV21-1; CDR3: CASRIGGLAYEQYF; DNA: TGTGCCAGCAGGATTGGTGGACTGGCCTACGAGCAGTACTTC
J: TRBJ1-1; size: .; D: .; V: TRBV28; CDR3: CASNPQGVNTEAFF; DNA: TGTGCCAGCAATCCACAGGGTGTGAACACTGAAGCTTTCTTT
J: TRBJ2-1; size: .; D: TRBD2; V: TRBV7-9; CDR3: CASRRTRKEGEQFF; DNA: TGTGCCAGCAGACGGACTAGAAAGGAAGGTGAGCAGTTCTTC
J: TRBJ2-7; size: .; D: TRBD2; V: TRBV18; CDR3: CASSPGLAGREQYF; DNA: TGTGCCAGCTCACCGGGACTAGCGGGCAGGGAGCAGTACTTC
J: TRBJ2-7; size: .; D: TRBD2; V: TRBV28; CDR3: CASSLISGISYEQYF; DNA: TGTGCCAGCAGTTTAATCAGCGGGATTTCCTACGAGCAGTACTTC
J: TRBJ2-7; size: .; D: TRBD2; V: TRBV2; CDR3: CASSGGGAILSEQYF; DNA: TGTGCCAGCAGTGGGGGAGGGGCCATCCTATCCGAGCAGTACTTC
J: TRBJ2-7; size: .; D: .; V: TRBV6-5; CDR3: CASRGASYYEQYF; DNA: TGTGCCAGCAGGGGGGCCTCGTACTACGAGCAGTACTTC
J: TRBJ1-1; size: .; D: .; V: TRBV19; CDR3: CASHQAGLGAEAFF; DNA: TGTGCCAGCCACCAAGCCGGCCTCGGGGCTGAAGCTTTCTTT
J: TRBJ2-7; size: .; D: TRBD1; V: TRBV27; CDR3: CASSFRGSSEQYF; DNA: TGTGCCAGCAGTTTCAGGGGGTCCAGCGAGCAGTACTTC
J: TRBJ2-7; size: .; D: .; V: TRBV18; CDR3: CASSPGAETSDEQYF; DNA: TGTGCCAGCTCACCGGGGGCGGAGACGAGCGACGAGCAGTACTTC
J: TRBJ2-7; size: .; D: TRBD1; V: TRBV25-1; CDR3: CASSPWTGTSEQYF; DNA: TGTGCCAGCAGCCCGTGGACAGGCACTTCGGAGCAGTACTTC
J: TRBJ1-4; size: .; D: .; V: TRBV11-2; CDR3: CASSRWGQATNEKLFF; DNA: TGTGCCAGCAGCCGGTGGGGCCAAGCAACTAATGAAAAACTGTTTTTT
J: TRBJ2-7; size: .; D: TRBD1; V: TRBV19; CDR3: CASSIQGVSSYEQYF; DNA: TGTGCCAGTAGTATACAGGGGGTGAGCTCCTACGAGCAGTACTTC
J: TRBJ2-3; size: .; D: .; V: TRBV5-6; CDR3: CASRPTGGTDTQYF; DNA: TGTGCCAGCAGACCCACGGGAGGCACAGATACGCAGTATTTT
J: TRBJ2-3; size: .; D: TRBD2; V: TRBV2; CDR3: CASSELTSGSPDTQYF; DNA: TGTGCCAGCAGTGAATTGACTAGCGGGAGCCCAGATACGCAGTATTTT
J: TRBJ1-1; size: .; D: TRBD1; V: TRBV5-1; CDR3: CASSLMGQGATEAFF; DNA: TGCGCCAGCAGCTTGATGGGACAGGGGGCTACTGAAGCTTTCTTT
J: TRBJ2-1; size: .; D: .; V: TRBV7-8; CDR3: CASSLDVQRSYNEQFF; DNA: TGTGCCAGCAGCTTAGACGTTCAGCGGTCTTACAATGAGCAGTTCTTC
J: TRBJ2-1; size: .; D: .; V: TRBV5-1; CDR3: CASSSSPDRSNEQFF; DNA: TGCGCCAGCAGCTCTTCCCCCGACAGGTCCAATGAGCAGTTCTTC
J: TRBJ2-2; size: few; D: TRBD1; V: TRBV7-2; CDR3: CAGTGDTGELFF; DNA: TGTGCCGGGACAGGGGACACCGGGGAGCTGTTTTTT
J: TRBJ2-1; size: .; D: TRBD1; V: TRBV18; CDR3: CASSPPGTGLSYNEQFF; DNA: TGTGCCAGCTCACCACCCGGGACAGGGTTGAGCTACAATGAGCAGTTCTTC
J: TRBJ2-7; size: .; D: TRBD1; V: TRBV10-3; CDR3: CAISTGTGVYEQYF; DNA: TGTGCCATCAGTACCGGGACAGGGGTTTACGAGCAGTACTTC
J: TRBJ1-1; size: .; D: .; V: TRBV5-4; CDR3: CASSLVGGMGAEAFF; DNA: TGTGCCAGCAGCTTGGTAGGCGGGATGGGCGCTGAAGCTTTCTTT
J: TRBJ2-7; size: .; D: TRBD2; V: TRBV27; CDR3: CASSLSRTSGVEQYF; DNA: TGTGCCAGCAGTTTATCGCGGACTAGCGGGGTCGAGCAGTACTTC
J: TRBJ2-1; size: .; D: TRBD2; V: TRBV7-7; CDR3: CASSLGIAGGENEQFF; DNA: TGTGCCAGCAGCTTAGGGATAGCGGGAGGGGAGAATGAGCAGTTCTTC
J: TRBJ2-3; size: .; D: .; V: TRBV19; CDR3: CASTPSANTDTQYF; DNA: TGTGCCAGTACCCCTAGCGCAAACACAGATACGCAGTATTTT
J: TRBJ2-7; size: .; D: .; V: TRBV5-1; CDR3: CASSGTGAGEQYF; DNA: TGCGCCAGCAGCGGGACTGGGGCGGGCGAGCAGTACTTC
J: TRBJ2-7; size: .; D: TRBD2; V: TRBV4-1; CDR3: CASSPLGGYEQYF; DNA: TGCGCCAGCAGCCCCCTGGGGGGGTACGAGCAGTACTTC
J: TRBJ2-3; size: .; D: .; V: TRBV2; CDR3: CASSGGAVTDTQYF; DNA: TGTGCCAGCAGTGGGGGAGCGGTCACAGATACGCAGTATTTT
J: TRBJ1-5; size: .; D: TRBD1; V: TRBV15; CDR3: CATSPRTGGLDSNQPQHF; DNA: TGTGCCACCAGCCCCCGGACAGGGGGTTTAGATAGCAATCAGCCCCAGCATTTT
J: TRBJ2-7; size: few; D: TRBD1; V: TRBV10-3; CDR3: CAISELRGRGEQYF; DNA: TGTGCCATCAGTGAATTGAGGGGGCGAGGAGAGCAGTACTTC
J: TRBJ2-2; size: .; D: .; V: TRBV30; CDR3: CAWTVDSYTGELFF; DNA: TGTGCCTGGACGGTGGACTCATACACCGGGGAGCTGTTTTTT
J: TRBJ1-5; size: .; D: .; V: TRBV28; CDR3: CASSFFRGNQPQHF; DNA: TGTGCCAGCAGTTTCTTCAGGGGCAATCAGCCCCAGCATTTT
J: TRBJ1-3; size: once; D: .; V: TRBV2; CDR3: CASHSQTGNTIYF; DNA: TGTGCCTCGCATAGTCAAACGGGAAACACCATATATTTT
J: TRBJ1-4; size: .; D: TRBD1; V: TRBV19; CDR3: CASSVFRGRDMNEKLFF; DNA: TGTGCCAGTAGTGTCTTCAGGGGGCGCGATATGAATGAAAAACTGTTTTTT
J: TRBJ1-2; size: .; D: .; V: TRBV4-1; CDR3: CASSLVASTNYGYTF; DNA: TGCGCCAGCAGCCTGGTCGCGAGTACTAACTATGGCTACACCTTC
J: TRBJ1-5; size: .; D: TRBD1; V: TRBV5-1; CDR3: CASSVGTGLYQPQHF; DNA: TGCGCCAGCAGCGTGGGGACAGGGCTGTATCAGCCCCAGCATTTT
J: TRBJ2-3; size: .; D: .; V: TRBV4-1; CDR3: CASSQDRGDTQYF; DNA: TGCGCCAGCAGCCAAGATCGGGGGGATACGCAGTATTTT
J: TRBJ2-1; size: .; D: .; V: TRBV7-2; CDR3: CASSLTSRPYNEQFF; DNA: TGTGCCAGCAGCTTGACTAGTCGACCCTACAATGAGCAGTTCTTC
J: TRBJ1-1; size: .; D: .; V: TRBV7-2; CDR3: CASSTDSTNTEAFF; DNA: TGTGCCAGCAGCACCGACAGCACGAACACTGAAGCTTTCTTT
J: TRBJ2-1; size: .; D: TRBD2; V: TRBV19; CDR3: CASSIVLAVYNEQFF; DNA: TGTGCCAGTAGTATAGTGCTAGCGGTGTACAATGAGCAGTTCTTC
J: TRBJ2-5; size: .; D: .; V: TRBV5-1; CDR3: CASSLGGAQETQYF; DNA: TGCGCCAGCAGCTTGGGCGGTGCCCAAGAGACCCAGTACTTC
J: TRBJ1-5; size: .; D: TRBD1; V: TRBV5-6; CDR3: CASSSQKDRDNQPQHF; DNA: TGTGCCAGCAGCTCCCAGAAGGACAGGGACAATCAGCCCCAGCATTTT
J: TRBJ1-4; size: .; D: .; V: TRBV30; CDR3: CAWTPGSPGEKLFF; DNA: TGTGCCTGGACCCCGGGATCCCCAGGAGAAAAACTGTTTTTT
J: TRBJ2-7; size: once; D: .; V: TRBV20-1; CDR3: CSAAPQGEQYF; DNA: TGCAGTGCTGCCCCACAGGGCGAGCAGTACTTC
J: TRBJ1-4; size: .; D: .; V: TRBV19; CDR3: CASSKTPSVNEKLFF; DNA: .
J: TRBJ2-5; size: once; D: .; V: TRBV28; CDR3: CASSFIATVQETQYF; DNA: TGTGCCAGCAGTTTTATTGCTACGGTCCAAGAGACCCAGTACTTC
J: TRBJ1-1; size: .; D: .; V: TRBV5-1; CDR3: CASSSRGGPLSPTEAFF; DNA: TGCGCCAGCAGCTCCCGGGGGGGCCCGCTCTCGCCCACTGAAGCTTTCTTT
J: TRBJ2-3; size: .; D: .; V: TRBV18; CDR3: CASSPATSTDTQYF; DNA: TGTGCCAGCTCACCAGCAACTAGCACAGATACGCAGTATTTT